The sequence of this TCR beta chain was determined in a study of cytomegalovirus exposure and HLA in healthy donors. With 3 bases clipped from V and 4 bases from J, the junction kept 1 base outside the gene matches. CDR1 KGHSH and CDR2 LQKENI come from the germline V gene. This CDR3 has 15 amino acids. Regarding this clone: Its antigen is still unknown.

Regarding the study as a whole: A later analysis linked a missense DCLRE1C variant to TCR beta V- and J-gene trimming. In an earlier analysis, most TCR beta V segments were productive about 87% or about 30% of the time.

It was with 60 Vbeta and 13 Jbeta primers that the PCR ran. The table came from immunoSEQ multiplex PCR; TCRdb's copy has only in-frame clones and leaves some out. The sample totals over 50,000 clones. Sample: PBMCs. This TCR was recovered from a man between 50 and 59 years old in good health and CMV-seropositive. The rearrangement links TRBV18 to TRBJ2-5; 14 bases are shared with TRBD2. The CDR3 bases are TGTGCCAGCTCACCGGGACTAGCGGGAGTAGAGACCCAGTACTTC. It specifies CASSPGLAGVETQYF.